This T cell receptor beta chain was retrieved from a study of glioma-infiltrating T cells after dendritic cell vaccination. Study at large: Treatment, given 2003 to 2012, was autologous tumor lysate-pulsed dendritic cell vaccination. Three intradermal dendritic cell vaccine injections were given every two weeks.

With respect to this clone: Its antigen is not identified.

Study-wide results and caveats: Only a small number of patients had complete blood and tumor samples.

Primers: 60 V beta forward and 13 J beta reverse. Here immunoSEQ multiplex PCR was the method, and the copy in TCRdb shows in-frame clones only, minus some. Found here are about 92,000 clones, under 90% of them singletons; the top ten hold approximately 14%. Trimming removed 2 bases from V and 2 bases from J; junction bases left unmatched: 1. The CDR3 is made up of 14 amino acids. The germline CDR1 and CDR2 sequences are SGDLS and YYNGEE. The clonotype comes from a human donor with glioblastoma. The V and J genes are TRBV9 and TRBJ1-5; 7 bases match TRBD1. The sample was blood, taken before dendritic cell vaccination. This CDR3 is CASSVGTGNQPQHF. CDR3 nucleotide sequence: TGTGCCAGCAGCGTGGGGACAGGCAATCAGCCCCAGCATTTT.